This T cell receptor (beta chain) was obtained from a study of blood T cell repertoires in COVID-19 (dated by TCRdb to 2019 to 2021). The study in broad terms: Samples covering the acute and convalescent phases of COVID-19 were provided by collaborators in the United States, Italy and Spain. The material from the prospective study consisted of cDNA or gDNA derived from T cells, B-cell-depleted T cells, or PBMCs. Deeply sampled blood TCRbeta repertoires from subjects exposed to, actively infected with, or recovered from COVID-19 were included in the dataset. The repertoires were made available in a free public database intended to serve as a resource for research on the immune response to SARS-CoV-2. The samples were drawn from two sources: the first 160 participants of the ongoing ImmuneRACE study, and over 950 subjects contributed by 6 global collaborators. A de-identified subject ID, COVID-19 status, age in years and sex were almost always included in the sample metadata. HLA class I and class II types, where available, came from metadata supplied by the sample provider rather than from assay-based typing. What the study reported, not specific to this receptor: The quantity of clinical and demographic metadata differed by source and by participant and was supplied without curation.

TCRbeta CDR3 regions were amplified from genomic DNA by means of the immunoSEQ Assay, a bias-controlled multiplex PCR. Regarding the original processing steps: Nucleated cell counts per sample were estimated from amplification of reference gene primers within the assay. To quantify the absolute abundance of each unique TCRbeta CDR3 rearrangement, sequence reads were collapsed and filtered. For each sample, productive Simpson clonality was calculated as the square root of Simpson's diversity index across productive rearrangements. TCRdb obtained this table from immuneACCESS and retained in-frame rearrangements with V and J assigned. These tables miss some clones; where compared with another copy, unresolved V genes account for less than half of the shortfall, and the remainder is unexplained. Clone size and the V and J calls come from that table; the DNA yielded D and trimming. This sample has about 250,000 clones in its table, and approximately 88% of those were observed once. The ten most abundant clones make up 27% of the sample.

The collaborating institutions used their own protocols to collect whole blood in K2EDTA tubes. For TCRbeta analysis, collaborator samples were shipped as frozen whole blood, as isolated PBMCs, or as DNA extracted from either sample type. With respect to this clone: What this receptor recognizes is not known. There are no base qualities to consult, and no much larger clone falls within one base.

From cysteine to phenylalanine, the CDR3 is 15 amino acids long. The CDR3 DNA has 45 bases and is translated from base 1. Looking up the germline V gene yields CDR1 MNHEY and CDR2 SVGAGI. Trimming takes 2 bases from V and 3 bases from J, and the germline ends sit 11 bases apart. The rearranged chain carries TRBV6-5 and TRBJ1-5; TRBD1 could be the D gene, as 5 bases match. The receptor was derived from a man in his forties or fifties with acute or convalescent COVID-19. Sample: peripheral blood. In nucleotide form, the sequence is TGTGCCAGCAGTTACATGGGGGGTTCCAATCAGCCCCAGCATTTT. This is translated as CASSYMGGSNQPQHF.